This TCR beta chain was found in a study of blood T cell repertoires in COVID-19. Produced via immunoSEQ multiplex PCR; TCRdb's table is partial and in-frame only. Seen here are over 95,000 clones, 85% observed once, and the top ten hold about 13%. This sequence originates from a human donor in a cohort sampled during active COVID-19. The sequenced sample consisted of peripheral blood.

The CDR3 loop is CASAGTTDPVLFF. The CDR3 DNA reads as TGTGCCAGCGCGGGGACTACCGATCCGGTGCTGTTTTTT. V is TRBV6-5 and J is TRBJ2-2, with 7 bases matching TRBD2. The CDR3 runs to 13 residues. Germline values: CDR1 MNHEY, CDR2 SVGAGI. V shed 8 bases, J shed 13 bases, and the junction held 13 bases outside the gene matches.